The source of this TCR beta chain is a study of CD8 T cells in Susac syndrome. cDNA came from about 0.46 to 1 ug RNA primed by random hexamers. TCRdb re-derived calls from the immunoSEQ multiplex PCR reads in MiXCR, one entry per CDR3 protein. The sample holds about 120,000 distinct CDR3 sequences, about 93% seen once. Input material: CD4+ T cells from PBMCs. This clonotype was obtained from a human donor in good health.

The CDR3 spells CASSKGTSNSPLHF. For the CDR3, the DNA is TGTGCCAGCAGCAAAGGGACGTCGAATTCACCCCTCCACTTT. This chain uses TRBV3-1 with TRBJ1-6; the D gene is possibly TRBD1 (5 bases). Trimming cost V 5 bases and J 7 bases, with 12 bases left between them. Germline V lookup: CDR1 LGHDT, CDR2 YNNKEL (reference sequence). The CDR3 runs 14 residues.